One and the same sample provided the 30 T cell receptor beta chains below, sequenced in a study of identical twins (dated by TCRdb to the mid-2010s). Receptor amplification or capture employed 5' RACE. The sequencer listed for this sample is Illumina HiSeq 2000. Clones were called with MiXCR by TCRdb after fastp trimmed the public reads at Q25, and only in-frame beta chains were retained. CDR3 protein duplicates are merged, each entry listing the most common genes and DNA. This sample lists 1.5 million to 2 million distinct CDR3 sequences; about 32% were detected once. The top ten clonotypes cover around 0.3% of the sample. The sequencing sample was made of cord blood. The source is a newborn girl in good health.

This clonotype was observed a handful of times. The chain uses TRBV7-9 and TRBJ2-1; 11 positions agree with TRBD2. Germline trimming cut 8 bases from V and 6 bases from J; bases unmatched to any gene: 9. CDR3 size: 15 residues. Germline CDR1 reads SEHNR; CDR2 reads FQNEAQ (reference sequence). CDR3 residues: CASSRVAGGLNEQFF. CDR3 nucleotide sequence: TGTGCCAGCTCTCGGGTAGCGGGAGGGCTCAATGAGCAGTTCTTC. Based on the CDR3 plus reference TRBV7-9 and TRBJ2-1, the full variable domain is DTGVSQNPRHKITKRGQNVTFRCDPISEHNRLYWYRQTLGQGPEFLTYFQNEAQLEKSRLLSDRFSAERPKGSFSTLEIQRTEQGDSAMYLCASSRVAGGLNEQFFGPGTRLTVL.

The chain links TRBV12-3 or TRBV12-4 to TRBJ2-2; no clear D. The V end was cut by 6 bases, the J end by 2 bases, with 10 bases between. CDR3 length equals 14 residues. The CDR3, as DNA: TGTGCCAGCAGCGCCCAAATAAACACCGGGGAGCTGTTTTTT. Translated, it gives CASSAQINTGELFF.

This clonotype came up a few times. The chain has TRBV5-1 and TRBJ2-1, with D tentatively TRBD1 or TRBD2 (6 bases each). V lost 3 bases to trimming and J lost 5 bases, with 15 bases between them. The CDR3 contains 15 residues. Germline V gene lookup returns CDR1 SGHRS and CDR2 YFSETQ. The CDR3 DNA follows: TGCGCCAGCAGCTCCTCGAGGGGGGCGAACAATGAGCAGTTCTTC. This sequence encodes CASSSSRGANNEQFF.

The sample holds a few counts of this clonotype. The chain employs TRBV2 and TRBJ2-7, with D unclear. The last part of the DNA fits TRBJ2-5 better; the J call may be wrong. CDR1 and CDR2 from the germline V gene are SNHLY and FYNNEI. The CDR3 runs to 12 residues. CDR3 DNA: TGTGCCAGCAGTCGGAACCGGGAGACCCAGTACTTC. Translation gives CASSRNRETQYF.

This clonotype has a handful of counts. The chain uses TRBV6-1 and TRBJ1-2; no clear D. V was pared by 6 bases and J by 1 base, with 9 bases between. Per germline, CDR1 MNHNS and CDR2 SASEGT. The CDR3 runs 13 residues. The CDR3 DNA reads TGTGCCAGCAGGGTGGGGTATAACTATGGCTACACCTTC. Translated: CASRVGYNYGYTF.

The chain uses TRBV7-8 and TRBJ2-1, with 13 bases matching TRBD2. Germline V gene lookup returns CDR1 SGHVS and CDR2 FQNEAQ. The CDR3 spans 16 residues. Germline trimming cut 3 bases from V and 6 bases from J; bases unmatched to any gene: 5. CDR3 region: CASSFRTSGSVNEQFF. DNA for the CDR3: TGTGCCAGCAGCTTCAGGACTAGCGGGAGTGTCAATGAGCAGTTCTTC.

The sample holds many counts of this clonotype. The junction shows a germline mismatch at one end, possibly a read error. The chain joins TRBV10-1 to TRBJ1-5; 11 bases are shared with TRBD1. In germline, CDR1 is WNHNN, CDR2 SYGVQD (reference sequence). The CDR3 consists of 14 residues. The CDR3 bases are TGTGCCAGCAGTCCGGACAGGGGGCTTCAGCCCCAGCATTTT. It specifies CASSPDRGLQPQHF.

The chain carries TRBV3-1 and TRBJ2-1; possibly TRBD2 for D (6 bases). The V gene's germline CDR1 is LGHDT and CDR2 YNNKEL (reference sequence). This CDR3 is 14 amino acids long. Trimming left V 0 bases short and J 9 bases short, with 12 bases between. Here the CDR3 DNA reads TGTGCCAGCAGCCAAGATCGGAGGGCCTTTGAGCAGTTCTTC. Its protein product is CASSQDRRAFEQFF.

This clonotype has ten or more counts. At one boundary the junction diverges from the germline segment, which might be a read error. The chain recombines TRBV7-9 with TRBJ2-2, with 11 bases that match TRBD2. The CDR3 has 16 residues. CDR1 and CDR2 (germline): SEHNR, FQNEAQ (reference sequence). CDR3 DNA sequence: TGTGCCAGCAGTTTAGGACTAGCGGGGAACACCGGGGAGCTGTTTTTT. This sequence encodes CASSLGLAGNTGELFF.

This clonotype has only a few counts. This rearrangement joins TRBV12-3 or TRBV12-4 to TRBJ2-2; 7 nucleotides match TRBD2. V lost 7 bases, J lost 0 bases, and 5 bases stayed unmatched. CDR3 size: 15 residues. CDR3 nucleotides: TGTGCCAGCAACCGAGCGGGAACGAACACCGGGGAGCTGTTTTTT. This translates into CASNRAGTNTGELFF.

The V gene is TRBV28, the J gene TRBJ1-4; TRBD1 aligns across 10 bases. The CDR3 has 15 amino acids. The ends lost 7 bases at V and 6 bases at J; junction bases unmatched: 8. Per germline, CDR1 MDHEN and CDR2 SYDVKM. In DNA form, the CDR3 reads TGTGCCAGCACCATCGGGGGGACAGGGGATGAAAAACTGTTTTTT. Its translation: CASTIGGTGDEKLFF.

The CDR3 region has the DNA TGTGCTAGTGGTTTTTGGGGCACTGAAGCTTTCTTT. Translated: CASGFWGTEAFF. The genes are TRBV12-5 and TRBJ1-1; D ambiguous. Germline CDR1 LGHNT, CDR2 FRNRAP. Trimming left V 3 bases short and J 4 bases short, with 6 bases between. This CDR3 is built from 12 residues.

This clonotype has at least ten counts. The rearrangement links TRBV20-1 to TRBJ2-4, with D possibly TRBD2 on 6 matching bases. The V end lost 6 bases, the J end lost 0 bases, and 9 bases lay between the germline ends. Per the germline V gene, CDR1 is DFQATT and CDR2 is SNEGSKA (reference sequence). The CDR3 extends over 13 amino acids. This CDR3 is CSAPGLAKNIQYF. The CDR3 nucleotides read TGCAGTGCCCCGGGACTAGCCAAAAACATTCAGTACTTC.

This clonotype was found a few times. In DNA, the CDR3 is TGCAGTGCTAGAGATTTCGGCAGGGCCGTTGATGAGCAGTTCTTC. This translates into CSARDFGRAVDEQFF. The gene calls are TRBV20-1 and TRBJ2-1, with D possibly being TRBD1 (5 bases). CDR1 and CDR2 from the germline V gene are DFQATT and SNEGSKA (reference sequence). The germline V and J ends were trimmed by 0 bases and 8 bases, with 17 bases remaining between them. This CDR3 comprises 15 residues.

This clonotype has just a few counts. The chain employs TRBV6-1 and TRBJ2-2; possible D gene TRBD2, 6 bases. This CDR3 is 15 amino acids long. CDR1 and CDR2 (germline): MNHNS, SASEGT. The ends were cut back, 5 bases at V and 0 bases at J, with 10 bases in the middle. CDR3 coding DNA: TGTGCCAGCAGTTATATAGCGGCGAACACCGGGGAGCTGTTTTTT. Residues: CASSYIAANTGELFF.

The chain links TRBV20-1 to TRBJ2-1; D is ambiguous. The CDR3 is 11 residues long. Trimming removed 2 bases from V and 13 bases from J, with 12 bases in between. Germline loops: CDR1 DFQATT, CDR2 SNEGSKA (reference sequence). CDR3 sequence (DNA): TGCAGTGCTAGAAAAACAGAGACCCAGTTCTTC. It specifies CSARKTETQFF.

This sequence joins TRBV4-2 and TRBJ2-2, with TRBD1 matching 8 bases. V was clipped by 0 bases and J by 3 bases; unmatched bases: 0. The CDR3 has 15 residues. The germline V gene has CDR1 LGHNA and CDR2 YNFKEQ. CDR3 residues: CASSQETGDTGELFF. The CDR3 nucleotides are TGTGCCAGCAGCCAAGAGACAGGGGACACCGGGGAGCTGTTTTTT.

This chain connects TRBV29-1 to TRBJ1-4; a possible D gene is TRBD1 (5 bases). CDR3 length: 13 residues. In germline, CDR1 is SQVTM, CDR2 ANQGSEA. Trimming stripped 7 bases from V and 4 bases from J, with 13 bases between. The CDR3 loop reads CSARGSLNEKLFF. In DNA, the CDR3 is TGCAGCGCCCGGGGCAGTCTTAATGAAAAACTGTTTTTT.

This clonotype was seen more than once but under ten times. The chain is built from TRBV4-1 and TRBJ2-7, with TRBD2 matching 8 bases. Germline V gives CDR1 MGHRA, CDR2 YSYEKL. The CDR3 runs to 17 residues. The V gene end was trimmed by 1 base and the J gene end by 4 bases; junction bases not matched to a gene: 12. CDR3 residues: CASSQALAGILLYEQYF. In DNA, the CDR3 is TGCGCCAGCAGCCAAGCCCTAGCGGGCATATTACTTTACGAGCAGTACTTC.

This chain uses TRBV4-1 with TRBJ2-1; the D gene is possibly TRBD2 (5 bases). This CDR3 contains 16 residues. With 1 base removed from V and 0 bases from J, the gap between germline ends came to 10 bases. Germline values: CDR1 MGHRA, CDR2 YSYEKL. CDR3 DNA sequence: TGCGCCAGCAGCCAAGGGCCACTAGGCTCCTACAATGAGCAGTTCTTC. Protein product: CASSQGPLGSYNEQFF.

The chain joins TRBV24-1 to TRBJ1-4; no definite D call. V dropped 6 bases and J dropped 7 bases, with 11 bases sitting between them. Germline V CDR1 and CDR2: KGHDR, SFDVKD. CDR3 length: 13 residues. This CDR3 is CATSNRGGEKLFF. The CDR3 DNA sequence: TGTGCCACCAGTAATCGGGGTGGTGAAAAACTGTTTTTT.

The chain carries TRBV20-1 and TRBJ2-7; a possible D gene is TRBD1 (6 bases). Trimming took 6 bases from V and 3 from J, leaving 15 bases between them. The CDR3 loop spans 13 amino acids. CDR1 DFQATT and CDR2 SNEGSKA come from the germline V gene (reference sequence). CDR3: CSATLRTVYEQYF. The CDR3 coding sequence is TGCAGTGCAACCTTGCGGACAGTCTACGAGCAGTACTTC.

The V call is TRBV7-9, the J call TRBJ2-3; no reliable D call. Trimming took 1 base from V and 4 from J, leaving 6 bases between them. This CDR3 spans 13 amino acids. Per the germline V gene, CDR1 is SEHNR and CDR2 is FQNEAQ (reference sequence). CDR3 in amino acids: CASSLDAADTQYF. CDR3 nucleotide sequence: TGTGCCAGCAGCTTAGATGCCGCAGATACGCAGTATTTT.

The chain has TRBV12-3 or TRBV12-4 and TRBJ2-1; D may be TRBD1 or TRBD2 (6 bases each). The V gene lost 5 bases and the J gene lost 10 bases, with 15 bases spanning the gap. The length of the CDR3 is 13 residues. The CDR3 nucleotides are TGTGCCAGCAGTCCTCCCGGGGGCTACGAGCAGTTCTTC. It codes for CASSPPGGYEQFF.

The chain carries TRBV27 and TRBJ1-4; no reliable D call. CDR1 and CDR2 (germline): MNHEY, SMNVEV (reference sequence). V lost 5 bases and J lost 0, with 16 bases in between. CDR3 length equals 17 residues. This CDR3 is CASSPMKGSATNEKLFF. The CDR3 DNA sequence: TGTGCCAGCAGTCCAATGAAGGGAAGTGCAACTAATGAAAAACTGTTTTTT.

The rearrangement joins TRBV5-1 to TRBJ2-3; 9 bases fit TRBD2. This CDR3 has 17 residues. In germline, CDR1 is SGHRS, CDR2 YFSETQ. Unmatched junction bases numbered 11, after V lost 4 bases and J lost 2 bases. This chain's CDR3 is CASSRGLAVVTTDTQYF. The CDR3 region has the DNA TGCGCCAGCAGCAGGGGACTAGCTGTGGTCACCACAGATACGCAGTATTTT.

In this sample, this clonotype turned up a few times. The chain is built from TRBV3-1 and TRBJ2-7; 8 bases agree with TRBD2. Per the germline V gene, CDR1 is LGHDT and CDR2 is YNNKEL (reference sequence). The CDR3 loop spans 15 amino acids. V shed 8 bases and J 2 bases; nucleotides not matched to a gene: 11. The CDR3 coding sequence is TGTGCCAGCGGTCCTCTAGCGGGTGCAACCTACGAGCAGTACTTC. As protein: CASGPLAGATYEQYF.

V usage is TRBV2 and J usage is TRBJ1-4; D is unresolved. In germline, CDR1 is SNHLY, CDR2 FYNNEI. V lost 4 bases and J 4 bases, leaving 10 bases between the germline ends. The CDR3 runs 14 residues. CDR3 residues: CASSVDRINEKLFF. Written as DNA, the CDR3 is TGTGCCAGCAGTGTGGACCGGATTAATGAAAAACTGTTTTTT.

The chain couples TRBV29-1 to TRBJ2-7; TRBD1 matches 7 bases. J was trimmed by 1 base and V by 7 bases; bases with no gene match: 10. This CDR3 contains 14 residues. The germline CDR1 and CDR2 sequences are SQVTM and ANQGSEA. CDR3 in DNA: TGCAGCGCCTACGACAGGGCTCTTTCCTACGAGCAGTACTTC. Translated: CSAYDRALSYEQYF.

This clonotype came up a few times. This chain joins TRBV10-3 and TRBJ1-2; D is undetermined. Germline V CDR1 and CDR2: ENHRY, SYGVKD. Deletions cut 3 bases from V and 6 bases from J, with 5 bases between. The CDR3 covers 11 residues. CDR3 region: CAISDGNGYTF. The CDR3 coding sequence is TGTGCCATCAGTGATGGGAATGGCTACACCTTC.